Described below is a single TCR beta chain sequence and its context. The antigen is unknown. These data are taken from a study of cytomegalovirus exposure and HLA in healthy donors. Study-wide points: Researchers reportedly found TCR beta sequences accurately predicted most subjects' HLA-A and HLA-B alleles.

The germline CDR1 and CDR2 sequences are SNHLY and FYNNEI. V lost 7 bases and J lost 10, with 13 bases in between. This CDR3 region has 11 residues. The PCR contained 60 Vbeta and 13 Jbeta primers. Produced via immunoSEQ multiplex PCR; TCRdb's table is partial and in-frame only. The data contain 180,000 or so clones, 77% of them singletons. The V gene is TRBV2, the J gene TRBJ1-2; D not certain. This clonotype was obtained from a woman in her sixties in good health and CMV-seropositive. The sample taken for sequencing was PBMCs. The CDR3 nucleotides are TGTGCCAGCACTGCCGCGGCCGACTACACCTTC. Translation: CASTAAADYTF. Full variable domain (remainder filled in from reference TRBV2 and TRBJ1-2): EPEVTQTPSHQVTQMGQEVILRCVPISNHLYFYWYRQILGQKVEFLVSFYNNEISEKSEIFDDQFSVERPDGSNFTLKIRSTKLEDSAMYFCASTAAADYTFGSGTRLTVV.